The T cell receptor beta chain under discussion was sequenced for a study of a mutant IDH1 vaccine in newly diagnosed glioma. Whole-study context: First vaccine doses came 4-6 weeks after radiotherapy alone, or with temozolomide cycles. Treated patients showed a male proportion of roughly 60%, a female proportion of roughly 38%, and a mean age of approximately 40 years. Study-level points and caveats: Apparently, pseudoprogression bore no relation to changes among the top peripheral T cell clonotypes.

CDR1 and CDR2 from the germline V gene are SNHLY and FYNNEI. This CDR3 is built from 14 residues. V was trimmed by 3 bases and J by 3 bases, leaving 11 bases between them. Method: immunoSEQ multiplex PCR; TCRdb's copy keeps in-frame clones and lacks some. The data contain about 94,000 clones, about nine tenths of them singletons. As regards this clone: Its antigen is not identified.

The time point: week 47, end of study. Every single dose of the vaccine, 300 ug of mutant IDH1 20-mer peptide, came with topical imiquimod. During weeks 1, 3, 5, 7, 11, 15, 19 and 23, patients received eight vaccinations. This clonotype was obtained from a woman aged 45-65 years with glioma. This chain uses TRBV2 with TRBJ1-1; the D is unclear. Specimen: PBMCs, collected from a glioma patient whose treatment included an IDH1 peptide vaccine. The CDR3 region is CASSEAGGDTEAFF. In DNA form, the CDR3 reads TGTGCCAGCAGTGAGGCGGGAGGTGACACTGAAGCTTTCTTT.